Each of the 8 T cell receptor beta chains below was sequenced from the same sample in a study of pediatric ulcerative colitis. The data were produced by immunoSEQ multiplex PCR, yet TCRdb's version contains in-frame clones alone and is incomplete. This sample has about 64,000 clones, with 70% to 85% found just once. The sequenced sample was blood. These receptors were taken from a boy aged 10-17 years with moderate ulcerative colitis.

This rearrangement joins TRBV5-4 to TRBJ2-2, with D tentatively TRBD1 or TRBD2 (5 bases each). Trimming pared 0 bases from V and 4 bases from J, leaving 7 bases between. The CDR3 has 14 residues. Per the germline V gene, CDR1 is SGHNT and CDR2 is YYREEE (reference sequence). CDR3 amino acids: CASSLAGSTGELFF. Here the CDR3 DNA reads TGTGCCAGCAGCTTGGCAGGGAGCACCGGGGAGCTGTTTTTT.

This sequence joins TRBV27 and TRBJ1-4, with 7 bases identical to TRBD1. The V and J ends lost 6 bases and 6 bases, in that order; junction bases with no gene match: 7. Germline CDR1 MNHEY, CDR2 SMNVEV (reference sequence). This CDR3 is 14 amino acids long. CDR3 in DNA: TGTGCCAGCAGCGACTACAGGGGCGATGAAAAACTGTTTTTT. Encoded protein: CASSDYRGDEKLFF.

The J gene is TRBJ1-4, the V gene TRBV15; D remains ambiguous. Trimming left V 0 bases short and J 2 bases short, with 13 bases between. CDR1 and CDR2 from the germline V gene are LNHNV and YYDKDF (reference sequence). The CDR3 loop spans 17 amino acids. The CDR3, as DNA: TGTGCCACCAGCAGAGAGGCGGGGAGTCGGACTAATGAAAAACTGTTTTTT. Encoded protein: CATSREAGSRTNEKLFF.

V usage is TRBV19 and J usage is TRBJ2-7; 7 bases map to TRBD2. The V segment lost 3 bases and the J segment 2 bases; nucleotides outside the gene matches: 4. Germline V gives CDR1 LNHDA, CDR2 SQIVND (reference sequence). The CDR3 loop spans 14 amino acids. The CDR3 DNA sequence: TGTGCCAGTAGTATCCCAGGACTAGCCTACGAGCAGTACTTC. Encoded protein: CASSIPGLAYEQYF. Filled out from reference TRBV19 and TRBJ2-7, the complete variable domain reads DGGITQSPKYLFRKEGQNVTLSCEQNLNHDAMYWYRQDPGQGLRLIYYSQIVNDFQKGDIAEGYSVSREKKESFPLTVTSAQKNPTAFYLCASSIPGLAYEQYFGPGTRLTVT.

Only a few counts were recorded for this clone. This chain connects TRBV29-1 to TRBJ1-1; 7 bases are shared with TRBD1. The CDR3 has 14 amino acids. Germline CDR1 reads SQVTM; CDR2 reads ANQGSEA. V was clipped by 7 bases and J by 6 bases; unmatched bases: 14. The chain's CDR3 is CSADVGGGLAEAFF. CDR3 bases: TGCAGCGCTGACGTAGGGGGCGGTCTAGCTGAAGCTTTCTTT.

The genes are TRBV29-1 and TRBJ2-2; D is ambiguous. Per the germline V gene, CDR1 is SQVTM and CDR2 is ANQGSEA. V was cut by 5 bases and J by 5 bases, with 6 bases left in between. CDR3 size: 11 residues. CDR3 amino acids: CSVNPTGELFF. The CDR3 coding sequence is TGCAGCGTTAATCCGACCGGGGAGCTGTTTTTT.

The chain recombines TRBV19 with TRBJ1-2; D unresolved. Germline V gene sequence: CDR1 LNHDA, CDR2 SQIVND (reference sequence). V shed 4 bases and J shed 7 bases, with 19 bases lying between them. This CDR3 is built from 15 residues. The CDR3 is CASSRPLRVRSGYTF. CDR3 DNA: TGTGCCAGTAGTAGACCCCTCCGGGTAAGGAGTGGCTACACCTTC. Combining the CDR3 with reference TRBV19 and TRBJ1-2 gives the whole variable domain DGGITQSPKYLFRKEGQNVTLSCEQNLNHDAMYWYRQDPGQGLRLIYYSQIVNDFQKGDIAEGYSVSREKKESFPLTVTSAQKNPTAFYLCASSRPLRVRSGYTFGSGTRLTVV.

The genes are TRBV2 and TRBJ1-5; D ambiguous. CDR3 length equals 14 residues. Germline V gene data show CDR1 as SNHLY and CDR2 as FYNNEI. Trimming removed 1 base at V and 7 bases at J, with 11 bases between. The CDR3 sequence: CASSEDPRWQPQHF. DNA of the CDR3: TGTGCCAGCAGTGAAGATCCCCGGTGGCAGCCCCAGCATTTT.